This T cell receptor beta chain was sequenced in a study of blood T cell repertoires in COVID-19. On the study more broadly: COVID-19 samples, acute and convalescent, were from the United States, Italy and Spain. The cDNA or gDNA used as material had been derived from T cells, B-cell-depleted T cells, or PBMCs.

Germline values: CDR1 SEHNR, CDR2 FQNEAQ (reference sequence). The V end lost 4 bases, the J end lost 5 bases, and 6 bases lay between the germline ends. The CDR3 totals 12 residues. The authors' processing: Scientists estimated how many nucleated cells there were by amplifying reference gene primers. The protocol was immunoSEQ multiplex PCR, while the TCRdb copy is restricted to in-frame clones and leaves out a portion. V and J calls and clone size follow that table, whereas D and trimming were derived from the DNA. This table has about 170,000 clones, about 88% appearing once. The rearrangement uses TRBV7-9 and TRBJ1-5; D not certain. Source material: peripheral blood. The TCR comes from a man aged 45-65 years who had recovered from COVID-19. The CDR3 bases are TGTGCCAGCAGCTCCCCGTATCAGCCCCAGCATTTT. It codes for CASSSPYQPQHF. Full variable domain (rest looked up from reference TRBV7-9 and TRBJ1-5): DTGVSQNPRHKITKRGQNVTFRCDPISEHNRLYWYRQTLGQGPEFLTYFQNEAQLEKSRLLSDRFSAERPKGSFSTLEIQRTEQGDSAMYLCASSSPYQPQHFGDGTRLSIL.